This T cell receptor beta chain emerged from a study of T cell responses to AZD1222 COVID-19 vaccine. Study-level information: The analysis combined second doses at about 4 or about 12 weeks. General study points: Regions 160-218 and 743-854 dominated among vaccine-associated CD4 TCRs spanning spike.

As regards this clone: The target antigen is unknown.

The repertoire was sequenced with immunoSEQ multiplex PCR; TCRdb's copy has only in-frame clones and lacks some. Here the sample spans some 150,000 clones, about 89% being singletons. V shed 4 bases, J shed 8 bases, and the junction held 14 bases outside the gene matches. Germline assignment: CDR1 MGHRA and CDR2 YSYEKL. The CDR3 is 16 amino acids. The starting material was peripheral blood, obtained on day 0 of AZD1222 vaccination. The clonotype originates from an adult in good health. The chain joins TRBV4-1 to TRBJ2-1; 7 bases match TRBD2. The CDR3 sequence: CASSLPGRGRADEQFF. CDR3 coding DNA: TGCGCCAGCAGCCTCCCGGGACGGGGGAGGGCCGATGAGCAGTTCTTC.